The clone carrying this T cell receptor beta chain was picked up one time. Its antigen is still unknown. V was shortened by 4 bases and J by 5 bases, with 18 bases between the two germline ends. CDR3 length: 16 amino acids. Germline values: CDR1 SGHDT, CDR2 YYEEEE. The data were taken from a study of monozygotic twins with cystic fibrosis. Study background: Approximately 2.8 micrograms of fragmented DNA underwent about 14 PCR cycles for library preparation.

Study results and caveats: In this small cohort, shared CDR3 numbers showed no association with age, concordance or disease severity. Median Simpson clonality of about 0.01 suggested naive T cells predominated.

TCRdb keeps only in-frame clones here, not all; method: immunoSEQ multiplex PCR. The table records 25,000 to 30,000 clones, about 96% of them present only once. The chain joins TRBV5-6 to TRBJ2-2; D gene ambiguous. The sequence was collected from a girl under 10 years old with cystic fibrosis. The material sequenced was blood. CDR3 sequence: CASSPFNGKFTGELFF. CDR3 nucleotides: TGTGCCAGCAGCCCGTTTAATGGCAAGTTTACCGGGGAGCTGTTTTTT.